These 11 T cell receptor beta chains were sequenced from one sample in a study of cytomegalovirus exposure and HLA in healthy donors. The PCR contained 60 Vbeta and 13 Jbeta primers. Profiled with immunoSEQ multiplex PCR; TCRdb holds only in-frame clones, not every one. The sample gives approximately 110,000 clones, around 63% of which show up once; approximately 3% is in the top ten. The sample taken for sequencing was PBMCs. These receptors were collected from a man aged 25-40 years in good health and CMV-seronegative.

The gene calls are TRBV15 and TRBJ1-5; tentative D call: TRBD1 (5 bases). V lost 0 bases to trimming and J lost 4 bases, with 10 bases between them. The CDR3 spans 15 residues. CDR1 LNHNV and CDR2 YYDKDF come from the germline V gene (reference sequence). The CDR3 loop reads CATSRDLGGNQPQHF. The CDR3 DNA sequence: TGTGCCACCAGCAGAGATCTCGGGGGAAATCAGCCCCAGCATTTT. The entire variable domain, with the rest obtained from reference TRBV15 and TRBJ1-5, is as follows: DAMVIQNPRYQVTQFGKPVTLSCSQTLNHNVMYWYQQKSSQAPKLLFHYYDKDFNNEADTPDNFQSRRPNTSFCFLDIRSPGLGDTAMYLCATSRDLGGNQPQHFGDGTRLSIL.

The chain is built from TRBV9 and TRBJ2-7, with D unresolved. The V and J ends lost 0 bases and 4 bases respectively, with 8 bases between them. The length of the CDR3 is 13 residues. Germline CDR1 is SGDLS and CDR2 is YYNGEE. CDR3 sequence (DNA): TGTGCCAGCAGCGTAGGGCCCATGTACGAGCAGTACTTC. Its protein product is CASSVGPMYEQYF.

This clone was found once. V is TRBV6-1 and J is TRBJ2-7, with a weak D call TRBD2 (6 bases). Trimming removed 4 bases from V and 3 bases from J, with 16 bases in between. Looked up from germline, CDR1 is MNHNS and CDR2 is SASEGT. The CDR3 runs 15 residues. The CDR3 DNA is TGTGCCAGCAGTGGAGGGAGGCGGATCGACTACGAGCAGTACTTC. Translated: CASSGGRRIDYEQYF.

This chain joins TRBV6-6 and TRBJ2-1; 11 bases map to TRBD2. CDR1 and CDR2 (germline): MNHNY, SVGAGI (reference sequence). The trim removed 6 bases at V and 8 bases at J, leaving 9 bases unmatched. This CDR3 is built from 15 residues. CDR3 amino acids: CASRKGWTSGYEQFF. As DNA, the CDR3 is TGTGCCAGCAGGAAAGGGTGGACTAGCGGGTATGAGCAGTTCTTC.

The rearrangement joins TRBV7-2 to TRBJ2-7; 12 nucleotides agree with TRBD1. Losses at the gene ends were 5 bases for V and 4 bases for J; bases not matched to a gene: 6. In germline, CDR1 is SGHTA, CDR2 FQGNSA. This CDR3 has 15 residues. The CDR3 region has the DNA TGTGCCAGCAGCCCAGGGACAGGGGGCACGTACGAGCAGTACTTC. Translating gives CASSPGTGGTYEQYF.

The chain uses TRBV28 and TRBJ2-7; 15 bases map to TRBD2. Germline CDR1 is MDHEN and CDR2 is SYDVKM. The V gene end was trimmed by 5 bases and the J gene end by 7 bases; junction bases not matched to a gene: 12. This CDR3 is built from 17 residues. The CDR3 DNA sequence: TGTGCCAGCAGTCCTGGACTAGCGGGAGGGCCTTCGGGTGAGCAGTACTTC. This codes for CASSPGLAGGPSGEQYF.

This clone was found a few times. The gene calls are TRBV6-5 and TRBJ1-3, with D hard to call. CDR3 length: 13 amino acids. V lost 4 bases, J lost 1 base, and 5 bases lay in between. Germline V gives CDR1 MNHEY, CDR2 SVGAGI. In DNA, the CDR3 is TGTGCCAGCAGTTCCGAGTCTGGAAACACCATATATTTT. Translating it yields CASSSESGNTIYF.

The V call is TRBV27, the J call TRBJ1-4; 7 nucleotides align to TRBD1. V was pared by 8 bases and J by 2 bases, with 8 bases of the junction left unmatched. Germline CDR1 is MNHEY and CDR2 is SMNVEV (reference sequence). The CDR3 extends over 15 amino acids. The CDR3, as DNA: TGTGCCAGCTCCAGGGGGGTCCTTACTAATGAAAAACTGTTTTTT. It is translated as CASSRGVLTNEKLFF.

V and J are TRBV4-1 and TRBJ2-1; TRBD1 aligns across 7 bases. The V segment lost 5 bases and the J segment 0 bases; nucleotides outside the gene matches: 4. CDR3 length: 15 residues. The germline gives CDR1 MGHRA, CDR2 YSYEKL. The CDR3 nucleotides read TGCGCCAGCAGCTTACGACAGGGCTCCTACAATGAGCAGTTCTTC. Amino acids: CASSLRQGSYNEQFF.

This clone was counted between two and nine times. The chain links TRBV6-1 to TRBJ1-4, with D unresolved. The length of the CDR3 is 15 residues. V dropped 2 bases and J dropped 4 bases, with 11 bases sitting between them. Germline lookup yields CDR1 MNHNS and CDR2 SASEGT. CDR3 DNA: TGTGCCAGCAGTGAAAGCTGGAGAGTTAATGAAAAACTGTTTTTT. Encoded protein: CASSESWRVNEKLFF.

The CDR3 region is CASSLIGNRINYGYTF. The DNA for the CDR3 is TGTGCCAGCAGCTTAATCGGGAATAGAATAAACTATGGCTACACCTTC. The chain uses TRBV7-9 and TRBJ1-2; no definite D call. The germline gives CDR1 SEHNR, CDR2 FQNEAQ (reference sequence). Deletions cut 2 bases from V and 2 bases from J, with 15 bases between. The CDR3 covers 16 residues.